This entry lists 11 T cell receptor beta chains sequenced from one sample in a study of regulatory T cells in long-lasting Graves disease. HTBI primers from iRepertoire and Arm-PCR of CDR3 regions yielded the TCR beta libraries. Via MiXCR, TCRdb re-called the multiplex PCR reads, giving one row per CDR3 protein. The sample carries some 500,000 distinct CDR3 sequences, about 14% recorded once. Indicated time point: newly diagnosed GD, antithyroid drugs for less than 3 months. RNA extracted from PBMCs served as the sequencing template. This sample was shared with a second study, whose subject was T cells in Graves' hyperthyroidism and ophthalmopathy.

Here the sequenced sample was peripheral blood mononuclear cells (PBMCs), taken at new diagnosis, from a patient treated with antithyroid drugs. The receptors here all came from a young man with Graves disease.

In its sample, this clonotype was seen a few times. This sequence joins TRBV11-2 and TRBJ2-1; TRBD2 matches 9 bases. The CDR3 is made up of 18 amino acids. V lost 2 bases, J lost 0 bases, and 8 bases stayed unmatched. CDR1 SGHAT and CDR2 FQNNGV come from the germline V gene. The CDR3 coding sequence is TGTGCCAGCAGCTTAAGTGGGACTAGCTTTAGCTCCTACAATGAGCAGTTCTTC. This codes for CASSLSGTSFSSYNEQFF.

To note about this clonotype: A much more abundant neighbour one base away suggests this may be a read error. The V call is TRBV19, the J call TRBJ1-1; no definite D call. V lost 0 bases, J lost 1 base, and 12 bases lay in between. The germline V gene has CDR1 LNHDA and CDR2 SQIVND (reference sequence). The CDR3 loop spans 16 amino acids. The CDR3 region has the DNA TGTGCCAGTAGTATAGATCTAAGGACGACGAACACTGAAGCTTTCTTT. Translating it yields CASSIDLRTTNTEAFF.

This clonotype has at least ten counts. The V gene is TRBV2, the J gene TRBJ2-6; D is unclear. V lost 6 bases and J lost 2, with 11 bases in between. The CDR3 length is 15 residues. The V gene's germline CDR1 is SNHLY and CDR2 FYNNEI. The DNA of the CDR3 is TGTGCCAGCAGATCCCGGCGAGCTGGGGCCAACGTCCTGACTTTC. Amino acids: CASRSRRAGANVLTF.

This clonotype turned up a few times. The chain couples TRBV7-3 to TRBJ1-2, with 10 bases that match TRBD1. The CDR3 contains 17 residues. With 4 bases clipped from V and 6 bases from J, the junction kept 14 bases outside the gene matches. Germline V gene lookup returns CDR1 SGHTA and CDR2 FQGTGA. The CDR3 DNA follows: TGTGCCAGCAGCTCTGAATCCGGGGACAGGGGCCCTCATGGCTACACCTTC. This encodes CASSSESGDRGPHGYTF.

This clonotype came up many times. The chain combines TRBV5-5 with TRBJ2-7, with D perhaps being TRBD1 or TRBD2 (6 bases each). The CDR3 contains 13 residues. The V end lost 5 bases, the J end lost 7 bases, and 16 bases lay between the germline ends. In germline, CDR1 is SGHKS, CDR2 YYEKEE (reference sequence). CDR3 bases: TGTGCCAGCAGTTCGAGCGGAGGGGGGGAGCAGTACTTC. Its translation is CASSSSGGGEQYF.

This clonotype was counted ten times or more. The chain carries TRBV27 and TRBJ2-5; tentative D call: TRBD2 (5 bases). The CDR3 is 12 amino acids. Germline V gene data show CDR1 as MNHEY and CDR2 as SMNVEV (reference sequence). V was cut by 9 bases and J by 1 base, with 9 bases left in between. CDR3 region: CASGLSQETQYF. DNA of the CDR3: TGTGCCAGTGGACTGTCCCAAGAGACCCAGTACTTC.

This clonotype was counted a few times. The rearrangement uses TRBV13 and TRBJ2-1, with D maybe TRBD1 (5 bases). Trimming removed 8 bases at V and 7 bases at J, with 15 bases between. Germline CDR1 reads PRHDT; CDR2 reads FYEKMQ (reference sequence). CDR3 length: 13 amino acids. CDR3 loop: CASQVRVKNEQFF. The CDR3 DNA follows: TGTGCCAGCCAGGTCAGGGTTAAAAATGAGCAGTTCTTC.

A remark on this clonotype: A much more abundant neighbour one base away suggests this may be a read error. The chain has TRBV6-1 and TRBJ2-6; 7 positions match TRBD1. The junction had 14 bases not matched to a gene; V was cut back by 11 bases and J by 4 bases. This CDR3 has 16 residues. Per the germline V gene, CDR1 is MNHNS and CDR2 is SASEGT. CDR3 residues: CAGTRDSARGANVLTF. The CDR3, as DNA: TGTGCCGGCACGAGGGACAGCGCGAGAGGGGCCAACGTCCTGACTTTC.

This clonotype was observed a handful of times. Germline is not matched at one junction end, which may reflect a read error. The chain joins TRBV30 to TRBJ1-2; 7 positions agree with TRBD1. This CDR3 is built from 13 residues. Germline CDR1 is GTSNPN and CDR2 is SVGIG (reference sequence). CDR3 nucleotide sequence: TGTGCCTGGAGGGGGCCCGGGACAGTTTTTACTGACTTC. Translation: CAWRGPGTVFTDF.

This clonotype has at least ten counts. The chain combines TRBV7-8 with TRBJ1-2, with D possibly being TRBD1 (5 bases). This CDR3 has 14 residues. CDR1 is SGHVS and CDR2 is FQNEAQ in the germline V gene. Trimming took off 1 base at V and 8 bases at J, with 14 bases between the two ends. CDR3 residues: CASSLGSGAGGYTF. CDR3 coding DNA: TGTGCCAGCAGCTTAGGATCCGGGGCGGGCGGCTACACCTTC.

In its sample, this clonotype was seen many times. The CDR3 region has the DNA TGCAGCGCTTATTATACAGGGTTCTCTGGAAACACCATATATTTT. Protein: CSAYYTGFSGNTIYF. This chain links TRBV29-1 with TRBJ1-3, with a tentative D call TRBD1 (6 bases). This CDR3 comprises 15 residues. Germline V gene lookup returns CDR1 SQVTM and CDR2 ANQGSEA. V lost 7 bases, J lost 0 bases, and 16 bases lay in between. Drawing the rest from reference TRBV29-1 and TRBJ1-3, the complete variable domain is SAVISQKPSRDICQRGTSLTIQCQVDSQVTMMFWYRQQPGQSLTLIATANQGSEATYESGFVIDKFPISRPNLTFSTLTVSNMSPEDSSIYLCSAYYTGFSGNTIYFGEGSWLTVV.